The 8 T cell receptor beta chains below come from one sample, sequenced in a study of T cell changes during pregnancy in multiple sclerosis. Generated by immunoSEQ multiplex PCR, the TCRdb table keeps only in-frame clones and is missing some. This table holds over 90,000 clones, around nine tenths found once. The material was peripheral blood, obtained after pregnancy. The receptor source for this set is a female donor with multiple sclerosis, enrolled in a pregnancy study.

This clone appeared a single time. CDR3 bases: TGTGCCAGCAGCTCGACATTGGATGAAGCTTTCTTT. It translates to CASSSTLDEAFF. J is TRBJ1-1 and V is TRBV6-5, with D hard to call. There are 12 residues in the CDR3. V lost 6 bases to trimming and J lost 7 bases, with 12 bases between them. The germline gives CDR1 MNHEY, CDR2 SVGAGI.

The V gene is TRBV6-1, the J gene TRBJ1-4, with 7 bases identical to TRBD1. Looked up from germline, CDR1 is MNHNS and CDR2 is SASEGT. The CDR3 extends over 13 amino acids. The J segment lost 2 bases and the V segment lost 11 bases, leaving 5 bases of the junction unmatched. This CDR3 is CAARQGTNEKLFF. In DNA, the CDR3 is TGTGCCGCGAGACAGGGCACTAATGAAAAACTGTTTTTT.

The chain joins TRBV4-1 to TRBJ2-7, with TRBD1 matching 8 bases. The germline V gene encodes CDR1 MGHRA and CDR2 YSYEKL. J lost 4 bases, V lost 0 bases, and 5 bases had no gene match. This CDR3 has 15 residues. The CDR3 here is CASSQDADRGYEQYF. In DNA form, the CDR3 reads TGCGCCAGCAGCCAAGATGCCGACAGGGGTTACGAGCAGTACTTC.

This chain links TRBV11-2 with TRBJ2-7, with TRBD2 as a possible D gene (6 bases). Germline loops: CDR1 SGHAT, CDR2 FQNNGV. CDR3 length: 15 amino acids. V dropped 2 bases and J dropped 5 bases, with 16 bases sitting between them. This CDR3 is CASSLSRGKVDEQYF. The CDR3 nucleotides read TGTGCCAGCAGCTTAAGCCGGGGGAAAGTGGACGAGCAGTACTTC.

This chain links TRBV29-1 with TRBJ2-7; a weak D match, TRBD2 (5 bases). The CDR3 loop spans 13 amino acids. In germline, CDR1 is SQVTM, CDR2 ANQGSEA. Trimming took off 4 bases at V and 6 bases at J, with 16 bases between the two ends. CDR3 residues: CSVASSGPAEQYF. CDR3 in DNA: TGCAGCGTTGCTAGCAGCGGTCCTGCCGAGCAGTACTTC.

The chain employs TRBV7-3 and TRBJ2-1; 7 bases map to TRBD1. The CDR3 sequence is 16 residues long. Germline-derived CDR1 and CDR2 are SGHTA and FQGTGA. V lost 5 bases to trimming and J lost 2 bases; unmatched junction nucleotides: 9. CDR3 nucleotides: TGTGCCAGCAGCCCTTACCCCGGGACAGCCTACAATGAGCAGTTCTTC. Amino acids: CASSPYPGTAYNEQFF. Full variable domain (remainder filled in from reference TRBV7-3 and TRBJ2-1): GAGVSQTPSNKVTEKGKYVELRCDPISGHTALYWYRQSLGQGPEFLIYFQGTGAADDSGLPNDRFFAVRPEGSVSTLKIQRTERGDSAVYLCASSPYPGTAYNEQFFGPGTRLTVL.

V and J are TRBV4-3 and TRBJ2-1, with 10 bases aligning to TRBD2. The CDR3 sequence is 22 residues long. From germline, CDR1 is LGHNA and CDR2 YSLEER. With V trimmed by 0 bases and J by 3 bases, 20 bases remained unmatched. CDR3 amino acids: CASSQEGGSSGGSGSGYNEQFF. CDR3 in DNA: TGCGCCAGCAGCCAAGAAGGGGGGAGTAGCGGGGGGTCGGGGTCCGGCTACAATGAGCAGTTCTTC.

This clone was counted a single time. This chain joins TRBV5-1 and TRBJ2-1; 11 positions agree with TRBD2. Germline V gene sequence: CDR1 SGHRS, CDR2 YFSETQ. CDR3 length: 15 amino acids. The trim removed 0 bases at V and 9 bases at J, leaving 5 bases unmatched. CDR3 in amino acids: CASSLGLAGGVEQFF. CDR3 DNA sequence: TGCGCCAGCAGCTTGGGGCTAGCGGGAGGCGTTGAGCAGTTCTTC.